This T cell receptor beta chain was recovered during a study of blood T cell repertoires in COVID-19. Profiled with immunoSEQ multiplex PCR; TCRdb holds only in-frame clones, not every one. This sample has 190,000 or so clones; around 89% occur once, and the top ten carry 4% to 5%. This CDR3 has 12 residues. Germline V gene sequence: CDR1 SGHVS, CDR2 FQNEAQ. The trim removed 5 bases at V and 3 bases at J, leaving 1 base unmatched. The sample was peripheral blood. This receptor was taken from a woman younger than 45 with acute or convalescent COVID-19. The V call is TRBV7-8, the J call TRBJ2-7, with TRBD1 matching 7 bases. CDR3 sequence (DNA): TGTGCCAGCAGCCGACAGGGCTACGAGCAGTACTTC. It specifies CASSRQGYEQYF.